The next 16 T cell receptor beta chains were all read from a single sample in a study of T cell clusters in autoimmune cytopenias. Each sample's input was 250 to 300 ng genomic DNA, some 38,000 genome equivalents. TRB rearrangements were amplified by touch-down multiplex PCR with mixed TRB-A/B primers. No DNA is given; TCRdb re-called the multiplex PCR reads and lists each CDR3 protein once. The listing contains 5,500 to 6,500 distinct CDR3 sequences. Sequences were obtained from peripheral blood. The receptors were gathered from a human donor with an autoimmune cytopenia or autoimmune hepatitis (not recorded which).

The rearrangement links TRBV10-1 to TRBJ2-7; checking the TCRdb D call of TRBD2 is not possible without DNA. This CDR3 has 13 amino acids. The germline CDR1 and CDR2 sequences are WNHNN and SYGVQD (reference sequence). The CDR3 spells CATLKLVVYEQYF.

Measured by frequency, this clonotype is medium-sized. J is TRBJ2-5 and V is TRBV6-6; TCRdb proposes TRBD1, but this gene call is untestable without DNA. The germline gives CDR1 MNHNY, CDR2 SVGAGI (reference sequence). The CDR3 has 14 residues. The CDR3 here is CASSYTGLQETQYF.

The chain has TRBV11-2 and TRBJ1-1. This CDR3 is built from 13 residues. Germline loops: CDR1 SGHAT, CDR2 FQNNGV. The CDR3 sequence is CASSKHWNTEAFF.

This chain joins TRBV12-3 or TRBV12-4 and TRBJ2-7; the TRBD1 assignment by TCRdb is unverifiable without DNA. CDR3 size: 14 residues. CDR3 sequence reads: CASSPGGNIYEQYF.

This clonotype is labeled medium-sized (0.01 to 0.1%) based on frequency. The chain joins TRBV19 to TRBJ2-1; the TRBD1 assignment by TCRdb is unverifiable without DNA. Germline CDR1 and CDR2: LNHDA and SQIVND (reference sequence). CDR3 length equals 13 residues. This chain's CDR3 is CASSITGYNEQFF.

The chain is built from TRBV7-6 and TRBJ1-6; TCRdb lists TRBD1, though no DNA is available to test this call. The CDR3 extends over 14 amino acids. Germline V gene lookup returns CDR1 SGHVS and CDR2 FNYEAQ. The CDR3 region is CASSSSQGTSPLHF. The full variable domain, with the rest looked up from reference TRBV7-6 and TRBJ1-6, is GAGVSQSPRYKVTKRGQDVALRCDPISGHVSLYWYRQALGQGPEFLTYFNYEAQQDKSGLPNDRFSAERPEGSISTLTIQRTEQRDSAMYRCASSSSQGTSPLHFGNGTRLTVT.

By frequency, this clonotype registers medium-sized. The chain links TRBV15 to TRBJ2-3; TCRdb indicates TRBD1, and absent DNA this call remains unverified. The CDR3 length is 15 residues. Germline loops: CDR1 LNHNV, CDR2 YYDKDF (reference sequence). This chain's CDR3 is CATSSLYRDPDTQYF.

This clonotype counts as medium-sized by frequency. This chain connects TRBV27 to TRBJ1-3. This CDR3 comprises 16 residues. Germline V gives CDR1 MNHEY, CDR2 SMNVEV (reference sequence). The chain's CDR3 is CASSHRTTGSGNTIYF.

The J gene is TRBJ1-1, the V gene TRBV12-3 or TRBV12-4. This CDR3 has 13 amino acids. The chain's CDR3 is CASSNRRDTEAFF.

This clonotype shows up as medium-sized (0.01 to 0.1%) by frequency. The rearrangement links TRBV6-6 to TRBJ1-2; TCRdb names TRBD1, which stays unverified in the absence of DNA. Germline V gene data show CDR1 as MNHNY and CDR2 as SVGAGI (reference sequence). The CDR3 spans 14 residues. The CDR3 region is CASRQGQQDYGYTF.

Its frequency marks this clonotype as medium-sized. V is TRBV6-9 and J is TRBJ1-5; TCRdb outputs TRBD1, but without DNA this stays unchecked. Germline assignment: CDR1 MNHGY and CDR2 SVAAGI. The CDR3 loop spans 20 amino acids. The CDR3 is CASSYLGSGQVRRGNQPQHF.

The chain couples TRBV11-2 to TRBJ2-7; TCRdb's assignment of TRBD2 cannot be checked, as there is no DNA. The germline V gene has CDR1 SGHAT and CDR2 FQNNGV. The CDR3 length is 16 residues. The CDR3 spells CASSPSGLAGKYEQYF. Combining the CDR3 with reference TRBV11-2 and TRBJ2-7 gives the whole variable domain EAGVAQSPRYKIIEKRQSVAFWCNPISGHATLYWYQQILGQGPKLLIQFQNNGVVDDSQLPKDRFSAERLKGVDSTLKIQPAKLEDSAVYLCASSPSGLAGKYEQYFGPGTRLTVT.

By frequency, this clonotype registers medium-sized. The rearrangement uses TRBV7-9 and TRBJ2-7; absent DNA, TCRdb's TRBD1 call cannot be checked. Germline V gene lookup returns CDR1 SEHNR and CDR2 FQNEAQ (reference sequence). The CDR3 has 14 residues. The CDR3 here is CASSLGPGSNEQYF.

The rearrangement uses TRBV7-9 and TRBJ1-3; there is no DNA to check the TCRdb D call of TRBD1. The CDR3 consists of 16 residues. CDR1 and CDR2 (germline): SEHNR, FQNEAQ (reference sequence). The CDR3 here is CASSTGQAPSGNTIYF.

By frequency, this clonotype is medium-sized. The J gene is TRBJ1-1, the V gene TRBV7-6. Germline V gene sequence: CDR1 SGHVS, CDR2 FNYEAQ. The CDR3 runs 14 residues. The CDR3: CASSLVTDNTEAFF.

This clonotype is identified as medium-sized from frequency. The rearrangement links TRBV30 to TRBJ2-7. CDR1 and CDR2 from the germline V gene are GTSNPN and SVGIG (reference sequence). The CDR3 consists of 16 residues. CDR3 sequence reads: CAWSVEHRFPNYEQYF.